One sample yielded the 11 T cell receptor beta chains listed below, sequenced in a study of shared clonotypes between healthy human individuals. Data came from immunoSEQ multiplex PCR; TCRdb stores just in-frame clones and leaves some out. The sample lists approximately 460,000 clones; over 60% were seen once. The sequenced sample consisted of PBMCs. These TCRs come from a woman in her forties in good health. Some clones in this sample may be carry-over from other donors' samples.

CDR3 DNA sequence: TGTGCCAGCAGTGCCAAGGGACAGGGGGTTGAGCAGTACTTC. This translates into CASSAKGQGVEQYF. The rearrangement links TRBV25-1 to TRBJ2-7, with 11 bases fitting TRBD1. Germline V gene sequence: CDR1 MGHDK, CDR2 SYGVNS. With V trimmed by 4 bases and J by 7 bases, 6 bases remained unmatched. This CDR3 region has 14 residues.

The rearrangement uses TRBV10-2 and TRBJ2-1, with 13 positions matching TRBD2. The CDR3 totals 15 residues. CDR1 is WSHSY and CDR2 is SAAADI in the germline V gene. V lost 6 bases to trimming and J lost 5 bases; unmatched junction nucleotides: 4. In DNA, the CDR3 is TGCGCCAGCAGAAGACTAGCGGGAGGACACAATGAGCAGTTCTTC. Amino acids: CASRRLAGGHNEQFF.

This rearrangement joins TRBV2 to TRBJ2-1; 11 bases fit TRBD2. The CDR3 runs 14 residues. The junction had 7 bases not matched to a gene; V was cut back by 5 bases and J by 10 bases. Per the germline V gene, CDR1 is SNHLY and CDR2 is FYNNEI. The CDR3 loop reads CASSIGTSGVEQFF. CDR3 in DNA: TGTGCCAGCAGTATCGGGACTAGCGGAGTAGAGCAGTTCTTC.

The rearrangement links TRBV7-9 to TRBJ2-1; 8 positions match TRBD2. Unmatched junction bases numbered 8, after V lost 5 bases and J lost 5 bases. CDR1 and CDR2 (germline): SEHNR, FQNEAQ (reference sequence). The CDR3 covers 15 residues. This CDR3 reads CASSLLSGVHNEQFF. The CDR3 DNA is TGTGCCAGCAGCCTCCTTAGCGGGGTACACAATGAGCAGTTCTTC.

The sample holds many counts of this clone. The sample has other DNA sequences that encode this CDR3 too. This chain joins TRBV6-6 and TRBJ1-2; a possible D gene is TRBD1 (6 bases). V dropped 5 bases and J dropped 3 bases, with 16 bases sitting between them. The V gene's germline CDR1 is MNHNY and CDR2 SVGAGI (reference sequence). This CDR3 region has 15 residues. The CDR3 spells CASSPSPTGHYGYTF. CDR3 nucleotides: TGTGCCAGCAGTCCAAGCCCCACAGGGCACTATGGCTACACCTTC.

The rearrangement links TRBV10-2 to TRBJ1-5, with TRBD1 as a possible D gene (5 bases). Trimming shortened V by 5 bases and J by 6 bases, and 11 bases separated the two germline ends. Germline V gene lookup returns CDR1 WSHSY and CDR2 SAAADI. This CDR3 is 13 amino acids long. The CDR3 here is CASSKGLGQPQHF. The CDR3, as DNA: TGCGCCAGCAGTAAGGGGTTGGGTCAGCCCCAGCATTTT.

DNA for the CDR3: TGTGCCATCAGTGAGCTAGGGGGACGTGCTGGAGATACGCAGTATTTT. This encodes CAISELGGRAGDTQYF. The chain recombines TRBV10-3 with TRBJ2-3; D is possibly TRBD1 (6 bases). CDR3 length: 16 residues. Germline values: CDR1 ENHRY, CDR2 SYGVKD. V was shortened by 2 bases and J by 5 bases, with 17 bases between the two germline ends.

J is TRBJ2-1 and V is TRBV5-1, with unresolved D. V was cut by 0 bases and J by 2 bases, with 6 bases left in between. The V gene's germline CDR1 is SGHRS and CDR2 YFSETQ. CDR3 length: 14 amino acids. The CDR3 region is CASSLETPYNEQFF. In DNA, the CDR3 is TGCGCCAGCAGCTTGGAAACGCCCTACAATGAGCAGTTCTTC.

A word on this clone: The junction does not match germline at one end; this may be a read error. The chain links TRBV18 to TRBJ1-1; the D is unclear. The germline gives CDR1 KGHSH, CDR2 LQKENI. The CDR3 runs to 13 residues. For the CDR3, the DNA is TGTGCCAGCTTACCACACATGAACACTGAAGCTTTCTTT. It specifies CASLPHMNTEAFF.

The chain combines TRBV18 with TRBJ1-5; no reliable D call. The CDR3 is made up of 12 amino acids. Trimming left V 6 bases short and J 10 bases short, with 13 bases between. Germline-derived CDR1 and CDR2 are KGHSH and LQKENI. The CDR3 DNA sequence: TGTGCCAGCTCTACCACGGATGGACCCCAGCATTTT. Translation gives CASSTTDGPQHF. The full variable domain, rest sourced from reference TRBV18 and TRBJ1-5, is NAGVMQNPRHLVRRRGQEARLRCSPMKGHSHVYWYRQLPEEGLKFMVYLQKENIIDESGMPKERFSAEFPKEGPSILRIQQVVRGDSAAYFCASSTTDGPQHFGDGTRLSIL.

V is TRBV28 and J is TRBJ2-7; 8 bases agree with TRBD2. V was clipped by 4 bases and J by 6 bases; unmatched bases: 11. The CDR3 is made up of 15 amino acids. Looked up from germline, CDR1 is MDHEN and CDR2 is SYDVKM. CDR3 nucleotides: TGTGCCAGCAGTTCCCCGGGGGGGAGGCTGTTCGAGCAGTACTTC. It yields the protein CASSSPGGRLFEQYF.